The present TCR beta chain was sequenced within a study of shared clonotypes between healthy human individuals. Method: immunoSEQ multiplex PCR; TCRdb's copy keeps in-frame clones and lacks some. This sample carries about 1.9 million clones, 80% to 95% of them seen once, and the ten largest clones take 1.5% to 2%. The CDR3 totals 16 residues. The V end was cut by 4 bases, the J end by 0 bases, with 14 bases between. CDR1 is SGHNT, CDR2 YYREEE, per germline (reference sequence). In the naive CD8 group, cells lacked CD45RO and were positively selected for CCR7, so terminally differentiated effector memory CD45RA+ cells were left out.

Material for sequencing was naive CD8+ T cells from PBMCs. The V call is TRBV5-4, the J call TRBJ1-3; possibly TRBD1 for D (5 bases). The source of this sequence is a man aged 18 to 29 in good health. Some clones in this sample may be carry-over from other donors' samples. For the CDR3, the DNA is TGTGCCAGCAGCCCTTGGGGCGGGAGCTCTGGAAACACCATATATTTT. Translation gives CASSPWGGSSGNTIYF.